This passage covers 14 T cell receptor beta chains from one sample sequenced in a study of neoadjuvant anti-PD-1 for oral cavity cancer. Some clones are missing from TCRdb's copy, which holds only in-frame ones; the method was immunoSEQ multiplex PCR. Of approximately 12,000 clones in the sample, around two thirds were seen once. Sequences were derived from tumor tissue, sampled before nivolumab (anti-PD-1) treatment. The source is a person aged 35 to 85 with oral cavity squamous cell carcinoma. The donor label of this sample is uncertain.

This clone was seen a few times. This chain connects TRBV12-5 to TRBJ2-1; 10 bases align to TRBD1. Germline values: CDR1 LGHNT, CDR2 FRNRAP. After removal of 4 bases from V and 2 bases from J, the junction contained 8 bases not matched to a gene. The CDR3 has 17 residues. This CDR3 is CASGSLLGTGAYNEQFF. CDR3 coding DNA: TGTGCTAGTGGTTCCCTACTAGGGACAGGGGCCTACAATGAGCAGTTCTTC.

Here the CDR3 DNA reads TGTGCCAGCAGCTTCCTAGCGGGAGGGCCGATAAGAAACACCGGGGAGCTGTTTTTT. This encodes CASSFLAGGPIRNTGELFF. The J gene is TRBJ2-2, the V gene TRBV13; 12 nucleotides agree with TRBD2. The CDR3 runs 19 residues. Germline V gene data show CDR1 as PRHDT and CDR2 as FYEKMQ (reference sequence). The junction had 10 bases not matched to a gene; V was cut back by 3 bases and J by 2 bases.

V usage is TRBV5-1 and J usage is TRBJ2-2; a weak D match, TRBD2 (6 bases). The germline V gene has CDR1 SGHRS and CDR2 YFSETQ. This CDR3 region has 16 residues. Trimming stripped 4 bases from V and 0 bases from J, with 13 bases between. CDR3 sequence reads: CASSRGGIANTGELFF. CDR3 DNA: TGCGCCAGCAGCCGTGGCGGGATTGCGAACACCGGGGAGCTGTTTTTT.

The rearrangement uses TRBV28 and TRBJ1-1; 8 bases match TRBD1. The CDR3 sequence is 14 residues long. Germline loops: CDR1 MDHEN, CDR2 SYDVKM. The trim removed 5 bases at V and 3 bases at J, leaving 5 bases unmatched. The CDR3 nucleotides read TGTGCCAGCAGTGACAGGGGTGAGGACACTGAAGCTTTCTTT. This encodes CASSDRGEDTEAFF.

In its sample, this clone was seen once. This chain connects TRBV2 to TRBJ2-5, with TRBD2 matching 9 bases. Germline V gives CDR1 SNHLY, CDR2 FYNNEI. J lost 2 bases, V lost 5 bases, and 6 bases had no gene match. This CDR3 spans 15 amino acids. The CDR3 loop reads CASSPRGGTQETQYF. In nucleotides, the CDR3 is TGTGCCAGCAGTCCGCGGGGGGGGACTCAAGAGACCCAGTACTTC.

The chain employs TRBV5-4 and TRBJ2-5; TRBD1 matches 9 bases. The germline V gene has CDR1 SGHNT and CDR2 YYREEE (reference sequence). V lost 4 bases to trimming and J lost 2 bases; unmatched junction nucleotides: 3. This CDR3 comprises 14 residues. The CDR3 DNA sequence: TGTGCCAGCAGCCCCGGGACAGGGCAAGAGACCCAGTACTTC. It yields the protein CASSPGTGQETQYF.

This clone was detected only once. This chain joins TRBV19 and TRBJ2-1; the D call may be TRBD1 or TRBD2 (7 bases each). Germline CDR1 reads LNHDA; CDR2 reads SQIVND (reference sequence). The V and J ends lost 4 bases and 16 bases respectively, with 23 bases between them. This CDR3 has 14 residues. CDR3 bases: TGTGCCAGTAGTAAGGGCAGGGGGGGGGACTTCAGCTTCTTC. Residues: CASSKGRGGDFSFF.

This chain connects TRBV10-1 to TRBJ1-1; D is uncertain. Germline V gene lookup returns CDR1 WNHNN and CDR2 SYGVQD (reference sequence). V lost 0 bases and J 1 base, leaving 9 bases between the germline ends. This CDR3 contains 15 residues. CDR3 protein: CASSESSPGNTEAFF. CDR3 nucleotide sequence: TGCGCCAGCAGTGAGTCTTCTCCAGGGAACACTGAAGCTTTCTTT.

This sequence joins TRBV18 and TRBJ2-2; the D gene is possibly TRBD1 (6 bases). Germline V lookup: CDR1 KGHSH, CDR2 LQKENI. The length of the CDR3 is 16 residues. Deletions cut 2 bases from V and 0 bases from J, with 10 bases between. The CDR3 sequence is CASSPLGTTNTGELFF. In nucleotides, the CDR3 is TGTGCCAGCTCACCATTGGGGACAACGAACACCGGGGAGCTGTTTTTT.

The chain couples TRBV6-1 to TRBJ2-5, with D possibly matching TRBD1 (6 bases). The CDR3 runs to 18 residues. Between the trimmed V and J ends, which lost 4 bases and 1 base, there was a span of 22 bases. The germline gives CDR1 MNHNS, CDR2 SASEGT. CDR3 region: CASSAQTLVQGGQETQYF. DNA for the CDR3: TGTGCCAGCAGTGCCCAAACCCTAGTGCAAGGGGGCCAAGAGACCCAGTACTTC.

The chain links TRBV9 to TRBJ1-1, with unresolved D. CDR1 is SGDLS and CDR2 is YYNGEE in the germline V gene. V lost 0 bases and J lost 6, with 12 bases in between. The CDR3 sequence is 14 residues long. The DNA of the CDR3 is TGTGCCAGCAGCGTAGAAGTGGGTCGCGCTGAAGCTTTCTTT. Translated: CASSVEVGRAEAFF.

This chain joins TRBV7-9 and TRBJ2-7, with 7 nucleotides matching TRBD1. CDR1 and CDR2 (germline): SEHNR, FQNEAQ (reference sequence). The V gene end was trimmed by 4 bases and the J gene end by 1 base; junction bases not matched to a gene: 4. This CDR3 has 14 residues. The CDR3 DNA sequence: TGTGCCAGCAGCTCGAACAGGGGATCCTACGAGCAGTACTTC. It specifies CASSSNRGSYEQYF.

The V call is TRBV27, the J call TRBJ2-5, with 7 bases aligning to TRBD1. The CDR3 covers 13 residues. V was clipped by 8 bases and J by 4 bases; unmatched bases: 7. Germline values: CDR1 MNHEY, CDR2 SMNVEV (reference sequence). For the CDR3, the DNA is TGTGCCAGCCGCTCACAGGGGCGAGAGACCCAGTACTTC. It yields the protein CASRSQGRETQYF.

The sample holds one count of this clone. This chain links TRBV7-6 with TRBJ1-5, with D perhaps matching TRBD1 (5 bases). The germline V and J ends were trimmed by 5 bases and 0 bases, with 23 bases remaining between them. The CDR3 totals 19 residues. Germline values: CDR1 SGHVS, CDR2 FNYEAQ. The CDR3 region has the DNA TGTGCCAGCAGCAGTACTCTGGGGGGGTTAACCGATAGCAATCAGCCCCAGCATTTT. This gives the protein CASSSTLGGLTDSNQPQHF.